The rows below give T cell receptor beta chains drawn from one sample of a study of cytomegalovirus exposure and HLA in healthy donors. Method: immunoSEQ multiplex PCR; TCRdb's copy keeps in-frame clones and lacks some. The table shows about 120,000 clones, with over 75% occurring only once. Specimen: PBMCs. These receptors were taken from a young woman in good health and CMV-seropositive. Each CDR3 is given with its conserved first and last residue. D genes are given only for firm matches. Expanded clones are given a class, and other clones once, few, many or no size at all.

j_gene: TRBJ1-2
v_gene: TRBV28
d_gene: TRBD1
abundance: once
CDR3nt: TGTGCCAGCACCCGACCCTCAACCGGGACAGGGGGCGATGGCTACACCTTC
CDR3aa: CASTRPSTGTGGDGYTF

j_gene: TRBJ2-3
v_gene: TRBV13
d_gene: TRBD2
abundance: .
CDR3nt: TGTGCCAGCAGCGCGACTCCGGGACTAGGCTACACAGATACGCAGTATTTT
CDR3aa: CASSATPGLGYTDTQYF

j_gene: TRBJ1-2
v_gene: TRBV19
d_gene: .
abundance: .
CDR3nt: TGTGCCAGTAGTCCACAGGGTACGAACTATGGCTACACCTTC
CDR3aa: CASSPQGTNYGYTF

j_gene: TRBJ1-2
v_gene: TRBV7-9
d_gene: .
abundance: .
CDR3nt: TGTGCCAGCAGCCCCTCAGGGGCAAATGGCTACACCTTC
CDR3aa: CASSPSGANGYTF

j_gene: TRBJ1-5
v_gene: TRBV28
d_gene: .
abundance: .
CDR3nt: TGTGCCAGCAACCTTCCGCCCGGTAGCAATCAGCCCCAGCATTTT
CDR3aa: CASNLPPGSNQPQHF

j_gene: TRBJ1-3
v_gene: TRBV9
d_gene: TRBD1
abundance: .
CDR3nt: TGTGCCAGCAGCCCCCCTTCGGGACAGCGTCGCGGAAACACCATATATTTT
CDR3aa: CASSPPSGQRRGNTIYF

j_gene: TRBJ1-5
v_gene: TRBV5-6
d_gene: .
abundance: .
CDR3nt: TGTGCCAGCAGCGCTACAGTTTATAGCAATCAGCCCCAGCATTTT
CDR3aa: CASSATVYSNQPQHF

j_gene: TRBJ2-7
v_gene: TRBV6-5
d_gene: .
abundance: .
CDR3nt: TGTGCCAGCAGTTACCTTGGGAGCTACGAGCAGTACTTC
CDR3aa: CASSYLGSYEQYF

j_gene: TRBJ2-5
v_gene: TRBV7-9
d_gene: TRBD1
abundance: .
CDR3nt: TGTGCCAGCAGCCCAACTGACAGGGGGCAGGAAGAGACCCAGTACTTC
CDR3aa: CASSPTDRGQEETQYF

j_gene: TRBJ1-5
v_gene: TRBV2
d_gene: .
abundance: .
CDR3nt: TGTGCCAGCAGCCCGAGTTTCTTTAGACAGCCCCAGCATTTT
CDR3aa: CASSPSFFRQPQHF

j_gene: TRBJ2-2
v_gene: TRBV7-9
d_gene: .
abundance: .
CDR3nt: TGTGCCAGCAGCTTAGACGGGAGCGACACCGGGGAGCTGTTTTTT
CDR3aa: CASSLDGSDTGELFF

j_gene: TRBJ1-1
v_gene: TRBV19
d_gene: .
abundance: few
CDR3nt: TGTGCCAGTAGTGACGGACTTAACACTGAAGCTTTCTTT
CDR3aa: CASSDGLNTEAFF

j_gene: TRBJ1-2
v_gene: TRBV7-3
d_gene: .
abundance: once
CDR3nt: TGTGCCAGCAGCCCTACGGTTTCCCCTTCAGGGGGCTACACCTTC
CDR3aa: CASSPTVSPSGGYTF

j_gene: TRBJ1-5
v_gene: TRBV19
d_gene: .
abundance: few
CDR3nt: TGTGCCAGTAGTATACAGGACAATCAGCCCCAGCATTTT
CDR3aa: CASSIQDNQPQHF

j_gene: TRBJ2-1
v_gene: TRBV14
d_gene: .
abundance: .
CDR3nt: TGTGCCAGCAGCCAAGTTGCGCCCCCGGTCTTC
CDR3aa: CASSQVAPPVF

j_gene: TRBJ2-3
v_gene: TRBV30
d_gene: TRBD2
abundance: .
CDR3nt: TGTGCCTGGAGGGTCTCCGGACTAGCGGCTAGCACAGATACGCAGTATTTT
CDR3aa: CAWRVSGLAASTDTQYF

j_gene: TRBJ2-1
v_gene: TRBV6-1
d_gene: .
abundance: .
CDR3nt: TGTGCCAGCACCCTTTACAATGAGCAGTTCTTC
CDR3aa: CASTLYNEQFF

j_gene: TRBJ1-2
v_gene: TRBV19
d_gene: .
abundance: .
CDR3nt: TGTGCCAGTAGTATCGGAGGTATTGGCTACACCTTC
CDR3aa: CASSIGGIGYTF

j_gene: TRBJ1-5
v_gene: TRBV27
d_gene: TRBD1
abundance: .
CDR3nt: TGTGCCAGCAGTCAACAGGGGGCTGGGGGCAATCAGCCCCAGCATTTT
CDR3aa: CASSQQGAGGNQPQHF

j_gene: TRBJ2-7
v_gene: TRBV11-3
d_gene: TRBD2
abundance: .
CDR3nt: TGTGCCAGCTTGCCGTCGGGGGAGGGATTGGACTACGAGCAGTACTTC
CDR3aa: CASLPSGEGLDYEQYF